This is a list of T cell receptor beta chains from one sample in a study of T cells in Graves' hyperthyroidism and ophthalmopathy. TCRdb independently ran MiXCR on the multiplex PCR reads; one entry per CDR3 protein. This table has roughly 380,000 distinct CDR3 sequences, roughly 13% appearing once. Sequences were obtained from blood. These receptors originate from a woman aged 18 to 35 with Graves' hyperthyroidism. Each CDR3 is given with its conserved first and last residue. D genes are given only for firm matches. Rows may omit the clone size; those that give it use once, few, many or a size class.

clone size: many; J gene: TRBJ1-1; V gene: TRBV12-3/TRBV12-4; D gene: -; CDR3 protein: CASSFGGATQAFF; CDR3 DNA: TGTGCCAGCAGTTTCGGGGGAGCCACCCAAGCTTTCTTT
clone size: many; J gene: TRBJ1-4; V gene: TRBV3-1; D gene: -; CDR3 protein: CASSQGISGTNEKLFF; CDR3 DNA: TGTGCCAGCAGCCAAGGTATATCCGGGACTAATGAAAAACTGTTTTTT
clone size: -; J gene: TRBJ2-7; V gene: TRBV29-1; D gene: -; CDR3 protein: CSVYGDKEGLTYEQYF; CDR3 DNA: TGCAGCGTTTACGGTGATAAAGAAGGTCTCACCTACGAGCAGTACTTC
clone size: -; J gene: TRBJ1-5; V gene: TRBV5-1; D gene: -; CDR3 protein: CASSLGAGADNQPQHF; CDR3 DNA: TGCGCCAGCAGCTTGGGAGCCGGGGCCGACAATCAGCCCCAGCATTTT
clone size: many; J gene: TRBJ2-1; V gene: TRBV27; D gene: -; CDR3 protein: CASSFEVNNEQFF; CDR3 DNA: TGTGCCAGCAGTTTTGAGGTCAACAATGAGCAGTTCTTC
clone size: few; J gene: TRBJ2-3; V gene: TRBV5-6; D gene: -; CDR3 protein: CASSLAAGLGSSQYF; CDR3 DNA: TGTGCCAGCAGCTTGGCCGCAGGTCTAGGTTCTTCGCAGTATTTT
clone size: -; J gene: TRBJ1-5; V gene: TRBV6-2/TRBV6-3; D gene: TRBD1; CDR3 protein: CASRDREDQPQHF; CDR3 DNA: TGTGCCAGCAGGGACAGGGAAGATCAGCCCCAGCATTTT
clone size: -; J gene: TRBJ2-2; V gene: TRBV5-6; D gene: -; CDR3 protein: CASSLDGGTGELFF; CDR3 DNA: TGTGCCAGCAGCTTGGACGGGGGCACCGGGGAGCTGTTTTTT
clone size: -; J gene: TRBJ2-5; V gene: TRBV6-2/TRBV6-3; D gene: TRBD2; CDR3 protein: CASSQGLAGGEETQYF; CDR3 DNA: TGTGCCAGCAGTCAAGGACTAGCGGGAGGAGAAGAGACCCAGTACTTC
clone size: many; J gene: TRBJ2-3; V gene: TRBV5-6; D gene: -; CDR3 protein: CASSFRPGSDTQYF; CDR3 DNA: TGTGCCAGCAGCTTCCGCCCAGGGTCAGATACGCAGTATTTT
clone size: many; J gene: TRBJ2-1; V gene: TRBV20-1; D gene: TRBD2; CDR3 protein: CSAPTEGLAGTFDEQFF; CDR3 DNA: TGCAGTGCTCCAACCGAGGGACTAGCGGGAACATTCGATGAGCAGTTCTTC
clone size: many; J gene: TRBJ2-7; V gene: TRBV20-1; D gene: TRBD2; CDR3 protein: CSARDNREGLYEQYF; CDR3 DNA: TGCAGTGCTAGAGATAACCGGGAGGGCCTCTACGAGCAGTACTTC
clone size: many; J gene: TRBJ2-3; V gene: TRBV3-1; D gene: TRBD1; CDR3 protein: CASSQERTGDTDTQYF; CDR3 DNA: TGTGCCAGCAGCCAAGAAAGGACAGGCGACACAGATACGCAGTATTTT
clone size: many; J gene: TRBJ1-2; V gene: TRBV2; D gene: -; CDR3 protein: CASNGGEGNYGYTF; CDR3 DNA: TGTGCCAGCAACGGAGGGGAGGGGAACTATGGCTACACCTTC
clone size: few; J gene: TRBJ2-2; V gene: TRBV5-4; D gene: -; CDR3 protein: CASRLRTTFSNTGELFF; CDR3 DNA: TGTGCCAGCCGACTACGGACTACCTTTTCTAACACCGGGGAGCTGTTTTTT
clone size: many; J gene: TRBJ1-2; V gene: TRBV7-8; D gene: -; CDR3 protein: CASSSRNRQVVYGYTF; CDR3 DNA: TGTGCCAGCAGCTCACGAAATCGACAGGTAGTCTATGGCTACACCTTC
clone size: -; J gene: TRBJ2-4; V gene: TRBV20-1; D gene: -; CDR3 protein: CSARDWSNPKNIQYF; CDR3 DNA: TGCAGTGCTAGAGATTGGAGCAATCCCAAAAACATTCAGTACTTC
clone size: -; J gene: TRBJ2-7; V gene: TRBV6-2/TRBV6-3; D gene: TRBD2; CDR3 protein: CASSRPSGRAGEQYF; CDR3 DNA: TGTGCCAGCAGTCGACCTAGCGGGAGGGCCGGCGAGCAGTACTTC
clone size: many; J gene: TRBJ2-3; V gene: TRBV20-1; D gene: TRBD2; CDR3 protein: CSAQRDSTDTQYF; CDR3 DNA: TGCAGTGCCCAGCGGGATAGCACAGATACGCAGTATTTT
clone size: -; J gene: TRBJ2-7; V gene: TRBV7-7; D gene: TRBD2; CDR3 protein: CASSTATSREQYF; CDR3 DNA: TGTGCTAGCAGCACAGCGACTAGCCGCGAGCAGTACTTC